The 2 T cell receptor beta chains below come from one sample, sequenced in a study of cytomegalovirus exposure and HLA in healthy donors. It was with 60 Vbeta and 13 Jbeta primers that the PCR ran. Assay: immunoSEQ multiplex PCR; the TCRdb copy retains only in-frame clones and omits some. The data hold 160,000 or so clones, with about 80% observed a single time. The sequenced sample was PBMCs. These receptors all come from a man younger than 35 in good health and CMV-seropositive.

The rearrangement uses TRBV28 and TRBJ1-5; perhaps TRBD1 as D (6 bases). The germline gives CDR1 MDHEN, CDR2 SYDVKM. Trimming took off 7 bases at V and 4 bases at J, with 8 bases between the two ends. CDR3 length: 12 residues. The CDR3: CASTGQNQPQHF. CDR3 coding DNA: TGTGCCAGCACCGGACAGAATCAGCCCCAGCATTTT.

The rearrangement links TRBV5-4 to TRBJ1-1; the match to TRBD1 covers 7 bases. CDR1 and CDR2 from the germline V gene are SGHNT and YYREEE (reference sequence). The CDR3 covers 14 residues. The J segment lost 8 bases and the V segment lost 0 bases, leaving 7 bases of the junction unmatched. The CDR3 DNA is TGTGCCAGCAGCTTGGGACAGGGTTTTAGAGAAGCTTTCTTT. Protein sequence: CASSLGQGFREAFF.